The 24 T cell receptor beta chains below all came from one sample that was sequenced in a study of T cells in narcolepsy. Assay: immunoSEQ multiplex PCR; the TCRdb copy retains only in-frame clones and omits some. This repertoire shows approximately 30,000 clones, about nine tenths found once; its top ten account for 0.95% to 1.3%. Sequencing was carried out using CD45RA- memory CD4+ T cells from PBMCs. The receptors originated from a human donor with narcolepsy.

The chain recombines TRBV19 with TRBJ1-2; the D is unclear. Germline CDR1 and CDR2: LNHDA and SQIVND (reference sequence). The V end was cut by 3 bases, the J end by 4 bases, with 15 bases between. The CDR3 contains 15 residues. The DNA for the CDR3 is TGTGCCAGTAGTATTTCCCCGGGAAATAGCTATGGCTACACCTTC. Protein sequence: CASSISPGNSYGYTF.

The V gene is TRBV9, the J gene TRBJ2-2; TRBD1 agrees at 7 bases. The germline V gene has CDR1 SGDLS and CDR2 YYNGEE. Trimming removed 0 bases from V and 4 bases from J; junction bases left unmatched: 3. There are 15 residues in the CDR3. Written as DNA, the CDR3 is TGTGCCAGCAGCGTAGGAGGGGGCTTCACCGGGGAGCTGTTTTTT. Amino acid sequence: CASSVGGGFTGELFF.

The chain has TRBV6-1 and TRBJ1-2; D uncertain. Between the trimmed V and J ends, which lost 5 bases and 4 bases, there was a span of 8 bases. Germline V CDR1 and CDR2: MNHNS, SASEGT. CDR3 length: 12 amino acids. CDR3 residues: CASSPGSYGYTF. The CDR3, as DNA: TGTGCCAGCAGTCCCGGGAGCTATGGCTACACCTTC.

V and J are TRBV28 and TRBJ1-2; the match to TRBD1 covers 10 bases. Per germline, CDR1 MDHEN and CDR2 SYDVKM. After removal of 6 bases from V and 6 bases from J, the junction contained 7 bases not matched to a gene. CDR3 length equals 14 residues. This CDR3 reads CASSAGTGADGYTF. The CDR3 DNA is TGTGCCAGCAGCGCAGGGACAGGGGCGGATGGCTACACCTTC.

The V gene is TRBV7-8, the J gene TRBJ2-1; 8 nucleotides align to TRBD1. V shed 5 bases and J 0 bases; nucleotides not matched to a gene: 9. The CDR3 consists of 17 residues. Germline V gene data show CDR1 as SGHVS and CDR2 as FQNEAQ. The CDR3 bases are TGTGCCAGCAGCGCCGGGACAGGAGGAAGCTCCTACAATGAGCAGTTCTTC. This codes for CASSAGTGGSSYNEQFF.

The chain employs TRBV28 and TRBJ2-5, with 7 bases fitting TRBD1. The CDR3 loop spans 15 amino acids. CDR1 and CDR2 (germline): MDHEN, SYDVKM. V dropped 3 bases and J dropped 3; count of bases not matched to a gene: 7. The DNA of the CDR3 is TGTGCCAGCAGTTTGGGGGCAGGGGGTAAAGAGACCCAGTACTTC. Amino acid sequence: CASSLGAGGKETQYF.

The gene calls are TRBV6-5 and TRBJ1-1; weak D call: TRBD1 (5 bases). The V gene lost 5 bases and the J gene lost 1 base, with 11 bases spanning the gap. Looked up from germline, CDR1 is MNHEY and CDR2 is SVGAGI. CDR3 length: 14 amino acids. The CDR3 sequence: CASSTPGGNTEAFF. CDR3 DNA sequence: TGTGCCAGCAGTACCCCGGGGGGGAACACTGAAGCTTTCTTT.

A few counts support this clone. The V and J genes are TRBV11-2 and TRBJ2-1; D might be TRBD2 (5 bases). The germline V and J ends were trimmed by 4 bases and 9 bases, with 7 bases remaining between them. Germline assignment: CDR1 SGHAT and CDR2 FQNNGV. This CDR3 contains 11 residues. The CDR3 nucleotides read TGTGCCAGCAGCTGGGCGGGTGAGCAGTTCTTC. Translated: CASSWAGEQFF.

This chain joins TRBV28 and TRBJ2-3; the D gene is possibly TRBD2 (7 bases). Germline V gene sequence: CDR1 MDHEN, CDR2 SYDVKM. Deletions cut 6 bases from V and 7 bases from J, with 26 bases between. The CDR3 length is 17 residues. CDR3 nucleotides: TGTGCCAGCAGCCAAGCTTACTGGGGGGGGCAAGGAAATACGCAGTATTTT. It codes for CASSQAYWGGQGNTQYF.

Here the CDR3 reads CSVVLGGGGTDTQYF. CDR3 DNA sequence: TGCAGCGTTGTACTGGGCGGGGGGGGCACAGATACGCAGTATTTT. V is TRBV29-1 and J is TRBJ2-3, with 9 bases lining up with TRBD2. Losses at the gene ends were 4 bases for V and 1 base for J; bases not matched to a gene: 6. CDR3 length: 15 amino acids. CDR1 is SQVTM and CDR2 is ANQGSEA in the germline V gene.

Regarding this clone: Other DNA sequences within the sample encode an identical CDR3. The chain employs TRBV10-3 and TRBJ1-2; TRBD1 might be the D (6 bases). This CDR3 is built from 14 residues. Trimming removed 0 bases at V and 5 bases at J, with 10 bases between. Germline loops: CDR1 ENHRY, CDR2 SYGVKD. Here the CDR3 DNA reads TGTGCCATCAGTGAGTCGGACAGAGGGTATGGCTACACCTTC. It codes for CAISESDRGYGYTF.

CDR3 residues: CASSPGLAGFETQYF. The CDR3 DNA is TGTGCCAGCAGCCCGGGACTAGCGGGGTTTGAGACCCAGTACTTC. The rearrangement joins TRBV11-3 to TRBJ2-5; 13 nucleotides agree with TRBD2. Germline loops: CDR1 SGHNT, CDR2 YENEEA. J was trimmed by 5 bases and V by 5 bases; bases with no gene match: 5. This CDR3 is built from 15 residues.

The rearrangement links TRBV6-1 to TRBJ2-7; 7 bases agree with TRBD1. The CDR3 totals 15 residues. V was clipped by 7 bases and J by 0 bases; unmatched bases: 9. Germline V gene lookup returns CDR1 MNHNS and CDR2 SASEGT. CDR3 bases: TGTGCCAGCATGGTCGGCCAGGGGGTCTCCTACGAGCAGTACTTC. This encodes CASMVGQGVSYEQYF.

The gene calls are TRBV28 and TRBJ1-5, with 9 bases aligning to TRBD1. Germline loops: CDR1 MDHEN, CDR2 SYDVKM. The CDR3 spans 15 residues. Trimming at V came to 6 bases and at J to 5 bases, leaving 8 bases not matched to a gene. The CDR3 nucleotides read TGTGCCAGCAGCCCCGGGACAGGGAGGGATCAGCCCCAGCATTTT. This encodes CASSPGTGRDQPQHF. Using reference TRBV28 and TRBJ1-5 for the parts outside the CDR3, the full variable domain is DVKVTQSSRYLVKRTGEKVFLECVQDMDHENMFWYRQDPGLGLRLIYFSYDVKMKEKGDIPEGYSVSREKKERFSLILESASTNQTSMYLCASSPGTGRDQPQHFGDGTRLSIL.

The chain carries TRBV5-4 and TRBJ1-2; D gene uncertain. Trimming left V 2 bases short and J 12 bases short, with 11 bases between. The germline gives CDR1 SGHNT, CDR2 YYREEE (reference sequence). The CDR3 is 11 residues long. For the CDR3, the DNA is TGTGCCAGCAGCTTTTCGGGGTACGACACCTTC. Encoded protein: CASSFSGYDTF.

The chain's CDR3 is CASSLGAGSGANVLTF. CDR3 in DNA: TGTGCCAGCAGCCTCGGGGCGGGGTCTGGGGCCAACGTCCTGACTTTC. V gene TRBV9 combines with J gene TRBJ2-6; a possible D gene is TRBD2 (6 bases). Germline V gene sequence: CDR1 SGDLS, CDR2 YYNGEE. The CDR3 runs 16 residues. With 4 bases removed from V and 1 base from J, the gap between germline ends came to 12 bases.

This CDR3 is CASSLMGTVTYEQYF. The CDR3 DNA follows: TGTGCCAGCAGCTTAATGGGGACAGTAACCTACGAGCAGTACTTC. V is TRBV7-8 and J is TRBJ2-7; 7 bases fit TRBD1. This CDR3 contains 15 residues. Unmatched junction bases numbered 6, after V lost 2 bases and J lost 2 bases. CDR1 SGHVS and CDR2 FQNEAQ come from the germline V gene.

This chain links TRBV4-1 with TRBJ2-2; D might be TRBD1 (5 bases). This CDR3 region has 14 residues. Between the trimmed V and J ends, which lost 0 bases and 5 bases, there was a span of 7 bases. Germline CDR1 is MGHRA and CDR2 is YSYEKL. CDR3 protein: CASSQEGHTGELFF. CDR3 sequence (DNA): TGCGCCAGCAGCCAAGAAGGACATACCGGGGAGCTGTTTTTT.

The chain carries TRBV6-5 and TRBJ2-2, with 8 nucleotides matching TRBD2. With V trimmed by 8 bases and J by 7 bases, 9 bases remained unmatched. The CDR3 extends over 14 amino acids. Germline CDR1 and CDR2: MNHEY and SVGAGI. The DNA for the CDR3 is TGTGCCAGCGGCCCCCTCGGGGGGGGCGGGGAGCTGTTTTTT. Translating it yields CASGPLGGGGELFF.

V gene TRBV5-5 combines with J gene TRBJ2-2, with no clear D. CDR1 SGHKS and CDR2 YYEKEE come from the germline V gene (reference sequence). V lost 4 bases to trimming and J lost 0 bases, with 10 bases between them. The CDR3 contains 15 residues. The DNA of the CDR3 is TGTGCCAGCAGCCCCAGTCCTACGAACACCGGGGAGCTGTTTTTT. It codes for CASSPSPTNTGELFF.

The chain has TRBV6-6 and TRBJ2-5; no clear D. Trimming shortened V by 2 bases and J by 1 base, and 5 bases separated the two germline ends. The CDR3 is made up of 13 amino acids. Germline assignment: CDR1 MNHNY and CDR2 SVGAGI (reference sequence). This chain's CDR3 is CASSYQAQETQYF. The DNA of the CDR3 is TGTGCCAGCAGTTACCAAGCCCAAGAGACCCAGTACTTC.

The CDR3 DNA reads TGTGCCAGCAGTGGACAGGGGGGGAGCGAAAAACTGTTTTTT. This translates into CASSGQGGSEKLFF. The rearrangement links TRBV2 to TRBJ1-4; TRBD1 agrees at 9 bases. Trimming removed 4 bases from V and 8 bases from J; junction bases left unmatched: 5. The CDR3 length is 14 residues. Looked up from germline, CDR1 is SNHLY and CDR2 is FYNNEI. Full variable domain (missing parts from reference TRBV2 and TRBJ1-4): EPEVTQTPSHQVTQMGQEVILRCVPISNHLYFYWYRQILGQKVEFLVSFYNNEISEKSEIFDDQFSVERPDGSNFTLKIRSTKLEDSAMYFCASSGQGGSEKLFFGSGTQLSVL.

The rearrangement joins TRBV2 to TRBJ1-1; D may be TRBD1 (5 bases). The germline V gene encodes CDR1 SNHLY and CDR2 FYNNEI. V was clipped by 3 bases and J by 10 bases, with 15 bases between them. The CDR3 consists of 13 residues. The CDR3 region has the DNA TGTGCCAGCAGTGAGGGGCTCGTTAGTCGAGCTTTCTTT. Protein sequence: CASSEGLVSRAFF.

In this sample, this clone turned up a few times. The chain has TRBV5-4 and TRBJ1-2; D uncertain. The CDR3 loop spans 13 amino acids. V was pared by 4 bases and J by 7 bases, with 14 bases between. Germline loops: CDR1 SGHNT, CDR2 YYREEE (reference sequence). This CDR3 reads CASSHDSLGGYTF. The CDR3 coding sequence is TGTGCCAGCAGCCATGACTCCCTCGGTGGCTACACCTTC.